This T cell receptor (beta chain) was obtained from a study of blood T cells in healthy people across ages. Overall study: There was about one barcoded beta molecule captured by template switching per two T cells. General study results and limits: With unsorted PBMCs, a conclusive comparison of naive versus antigen-experienced cells was not possible.

This clonotype showed up just a few times. What it binds is unknown. Caucasian, healthy and from Russia, the donors were aged between 6 and 90. The amount of total RNA extracted per sample was at least 5 micrograms. A second PCR of roughly 7 to 11 cycles used a sample-barcoded 5' primer and a J-beta primer mix. TCRdb re-derived calls from the 5' RACE reads in MiXCR, one entry per CDR3 protein. The sample contains some 750,000 distinct CDR3 sequences, 22% of which appear only once. Sequencing input: blood. The sequence was collected from a man between 65 and 85 years old in good health.

The CDR3 is CSASRDRGTTRHEKLFF. The CDR3, as DNA: TGCAGTGCTAGTCGAGACAGGGGCACCACAAGGCATGAAAAACTGTTTTTT. The chain is built from TRBV20-1 and TRBJ1-4; TRBD1 matches at 8 bases. J gave up 6 bases and V 3 bases, and 15 bases lay outside the gene matches. CDR1 is DFQATT and CDR2 is SNEGSKA in the germline V gene (reference sequence). The CDR3 loop spans 17 amino acids.